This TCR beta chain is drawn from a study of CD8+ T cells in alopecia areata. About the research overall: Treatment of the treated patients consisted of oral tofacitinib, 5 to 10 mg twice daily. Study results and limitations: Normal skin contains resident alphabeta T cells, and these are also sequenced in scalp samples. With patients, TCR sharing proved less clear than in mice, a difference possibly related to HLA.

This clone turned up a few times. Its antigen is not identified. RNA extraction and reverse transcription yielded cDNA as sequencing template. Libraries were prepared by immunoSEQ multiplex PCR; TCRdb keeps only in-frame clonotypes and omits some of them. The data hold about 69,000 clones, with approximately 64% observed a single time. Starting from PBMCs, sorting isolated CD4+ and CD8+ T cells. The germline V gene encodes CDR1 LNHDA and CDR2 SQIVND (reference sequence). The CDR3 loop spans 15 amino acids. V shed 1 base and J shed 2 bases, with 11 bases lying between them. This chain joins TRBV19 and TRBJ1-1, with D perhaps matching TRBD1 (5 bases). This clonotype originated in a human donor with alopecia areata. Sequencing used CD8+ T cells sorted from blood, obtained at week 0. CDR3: CASSIATGTNTEAFF. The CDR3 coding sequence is TGTGCCAGTAGTATAGCAACAGGAACCAACACTGAAGCTTTCTTT.